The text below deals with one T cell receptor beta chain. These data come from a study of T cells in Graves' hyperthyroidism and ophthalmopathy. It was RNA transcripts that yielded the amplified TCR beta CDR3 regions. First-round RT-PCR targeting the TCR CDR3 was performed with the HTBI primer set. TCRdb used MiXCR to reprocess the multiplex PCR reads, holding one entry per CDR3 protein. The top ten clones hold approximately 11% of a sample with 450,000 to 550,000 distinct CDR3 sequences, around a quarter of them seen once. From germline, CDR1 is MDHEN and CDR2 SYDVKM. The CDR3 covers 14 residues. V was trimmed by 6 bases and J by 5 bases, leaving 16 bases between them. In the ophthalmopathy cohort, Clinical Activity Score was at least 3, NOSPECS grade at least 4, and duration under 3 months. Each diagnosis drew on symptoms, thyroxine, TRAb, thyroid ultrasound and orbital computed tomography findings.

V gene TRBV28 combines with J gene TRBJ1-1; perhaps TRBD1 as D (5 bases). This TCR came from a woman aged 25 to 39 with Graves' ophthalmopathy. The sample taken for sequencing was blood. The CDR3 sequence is CASRSPPRGTEAFF. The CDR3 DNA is TGTGCCAGCAGGTCTCCCCCTCGGGGGACTGAAGCTTTCTTT.